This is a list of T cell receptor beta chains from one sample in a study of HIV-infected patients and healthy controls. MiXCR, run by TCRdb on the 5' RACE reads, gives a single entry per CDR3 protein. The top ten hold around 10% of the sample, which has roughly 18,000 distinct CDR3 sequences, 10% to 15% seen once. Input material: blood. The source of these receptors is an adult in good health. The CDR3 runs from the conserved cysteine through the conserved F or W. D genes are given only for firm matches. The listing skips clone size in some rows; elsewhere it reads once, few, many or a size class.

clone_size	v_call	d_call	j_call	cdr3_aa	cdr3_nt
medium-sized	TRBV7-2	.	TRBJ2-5	CASSLRTIETQYF	TGTGCCAGCAGCTTAAGGACAATAGAGACCCAGTACTTC
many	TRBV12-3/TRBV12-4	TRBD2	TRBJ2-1	CASSLEVGGGAYNEQFF	TGTGCCAGCAGTTTAGAGGTCGGGGGGGGGGCCTACAATGAGCAGTTCTTC
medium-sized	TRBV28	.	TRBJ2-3	CASSLGTFKTDTQYF	TGTGCCAGCAGTTTAGGGACATTTAAGACAGATACGCAGTATTTT
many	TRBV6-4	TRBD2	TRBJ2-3	CASSDRGVSTDTQYF	TGTGCCAGCAGTGATCGGGGGGTGAGCACAGATACGCAGTATTTT
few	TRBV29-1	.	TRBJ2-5	CSVVPTETQYF	TGCAGCGTTGTCCCCACAGAGACCCAGTACTTC
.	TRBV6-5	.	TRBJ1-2	CASSSPHRLDGYTF	TGTGCCAGCAGTTCCCCTCACAGGCTAGATGGCTACACCTTC
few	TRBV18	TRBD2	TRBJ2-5	CASSPRTSEETQYF	TGTGCCAGCTCACCTCGGACTAGCGAGGAGACCCAGTACTTC
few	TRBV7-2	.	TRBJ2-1	CASSFRHADEQFF	TGTGCCAGCAGCTTCCGACACGCTGATGAGCAGTTCTTC
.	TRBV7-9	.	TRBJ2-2	CASSPRAYTGELFF	TGTGCCAGCAGCCCTCGGGCCTACACCGGGGAGCTGTTTTTT
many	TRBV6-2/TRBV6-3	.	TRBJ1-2	CASSYPGEWNGYTF	TGTGCCAGCAGTTACCCAGGGGAATGGAACGGCTACACCTTC
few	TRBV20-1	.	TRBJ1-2	CSARDYSTDYGYTF	TGCAGTGCTAGAGATTACAGCACTGACTATGGCTACACCTTC
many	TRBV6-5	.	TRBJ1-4	CASSYDRFGVEKLFF	TGTGCCAGCAGTTACGACCGGTTCGGGGTTGAAAAACTGTTTTTT
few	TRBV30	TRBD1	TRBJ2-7	CAWSEQGARQYF	TGTGCCTGGAGTGAACAGGGGGCGCGTCAGTACTTC
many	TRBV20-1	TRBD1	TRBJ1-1	CSAPYLQGGLEAFF	TGCAGTGCTCCCTACTTGCAGGGGGGTCTTGAAGCTTTCTTT
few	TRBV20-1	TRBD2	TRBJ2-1	CSARGTSGGAYNEQFF	TGCAGTGCTAGAGGGACTAGCGGGGGGGCCTACAATGAGCAGTTCTTC
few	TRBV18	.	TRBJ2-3	CASSPGFTDTQYF	TGTGCCAGCTCACCTGGATTCACAGATACGCAGTATTTT
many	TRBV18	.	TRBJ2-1	CASSPDSYNEQFF	TGTGCCAGCTCACCGGACTCCTACAATGAGCAGTTCTTC
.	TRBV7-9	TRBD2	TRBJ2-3	CASSFPGTSGTDTQYF	TGTGCCAGCAGTTTTCCGGGGACTAGCGGCACAGATACGCAGTATTTT
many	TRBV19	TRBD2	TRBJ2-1	CASSILAGVPEQFF	TGTGCCAGTAGTATACTAGCGGGGGTCCCTGAGCAGTTCTTC
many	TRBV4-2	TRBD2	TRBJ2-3	CASSQDRGGGADTQYF	TGTGCCAGCAGCCAAGATAGAGGCGGGGGGGCCGATACGCAGTATTTT
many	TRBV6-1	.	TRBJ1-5	CASRETGYSNQPQHF	TGTGCCAGCAGGGAGACAGGCTATAGCAATCAGCCCCAGCATTTT
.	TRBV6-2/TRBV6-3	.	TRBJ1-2	CASSTPGRFYGYTF	TGTGCCAGCAGTACCCCCGGGCGCTTCTATGGCTACACCTTC
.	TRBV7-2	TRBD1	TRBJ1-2	CASSLSHGGTAYGYTF	TGTGCCAGCAGCTTATCCCATGGAGGGACAGCCTATGGCTACACCTTC
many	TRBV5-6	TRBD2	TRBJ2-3	CASSLVMGGVAGGPRTQYF	TGTGCCAGCAGCTTGGTTATGGGTGGGGTAGCGGGGGGCCCCCGCACGCAGTATTTT
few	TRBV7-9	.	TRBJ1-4	CASSFTQGKEKLFF	TGTGCCAGCAGCTTTACACAGGGAAAGGAAAAACTGTTTTTT
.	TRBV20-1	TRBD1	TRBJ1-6	CSASGQGKSRTYNSPLHF	TGCAGTGCTAGCGGACAGGGGAAAAGTCGAACCTATAATTCACCCCTCCACTTT
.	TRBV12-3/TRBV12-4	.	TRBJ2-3	CASSEGNTDTQYF	TGTGCCAGCTCCGAGGGTAACACAGATACGCAGTATTTT
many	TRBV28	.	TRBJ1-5	CASSLQWAGFASNQPQHF	TGTGCCAGCAGTTTACAGTGGGCGGGGTTCGCTAGCAATCAGCCCCAGCATTTT
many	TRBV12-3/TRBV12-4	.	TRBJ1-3	CASRPNRAGGNTIYF	TGTGCCAGCAGGCCAAACAGGGCTGGAGGAAACACCATATATTTT
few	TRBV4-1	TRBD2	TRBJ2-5	CASSQDRVGGSQTQYF	TGCGCCAGCAGCCAAGATCGCGTGGGGGGGTCGCAGACCCAGTACTTC
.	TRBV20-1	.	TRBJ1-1	CSATPRGAFF	TGCAGTGCTACCCCACGGGGAGCTTTCTTT
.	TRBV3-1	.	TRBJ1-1	CASSQVSQLNTEAFF	TGTGCCAGCAGCCAAGTTAGCCAGTTAAACACTGAAGCTTTCTTT
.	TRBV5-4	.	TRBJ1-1	CASSLKGGRNTEAFF	TGTGCCAGCAGCTTGAAGGGGGGCAGGAACACTGAAGCTTTCTTT
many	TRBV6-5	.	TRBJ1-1	CASSYERGSEAFF	TGTGCCAGCAGTTACGAACGGGGGAGTGAAGCTTTCTTT
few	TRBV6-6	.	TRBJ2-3	CASSYSGGTDTQYF	TGTGCCAGCAGTTACTCCGGGGGCACAGATACGCAGTATTTT
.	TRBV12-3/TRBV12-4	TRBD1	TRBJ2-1	CASSSGTGRYNEQFF	TGTGCCAGCAGTTCCGGGACAGGGCGATACAATGAGCAGTTCTTC
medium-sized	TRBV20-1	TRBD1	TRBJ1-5	CSARGMGQAGNQPQHF	TGCAGTGCTAGGGGAATGGGACAGGCGGGCAATCAGCCCCAGCATTTT
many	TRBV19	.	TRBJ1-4	CASSIDGTPGSEKLFF	TGTGCCAGTAGTATTGACGGGACCCCTGGGAGTGAAAAACTGTTTTTT
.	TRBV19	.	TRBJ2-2	CASTDPSGTIPKAGELFF	TGTGCCAGTACCGATCCCTCAGGGACAATCCCAAAGGCCGGGGAGCTGTTTTTT
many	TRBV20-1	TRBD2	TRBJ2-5	CSARDLTSGEETQYF	TGCAGTGCTAGAGATCTGACTAGCGGGGAAGAGACCCAGTACTTC
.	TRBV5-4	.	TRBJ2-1	CASSNQGGYNEQFF	TGTGCCAGCAGCAACCAGGGGGGCTACAATGAGCAGTTCTTC
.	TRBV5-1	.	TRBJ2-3	CASSLPFPGTLVGADTQYF	TGCGCCAGCAGCCTACCGTTCCCCGGGACCCTAGTGGGGGCTGATACGCAGTATTTT
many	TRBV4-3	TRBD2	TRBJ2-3	CASSQAPTSGGPDTQYF	TGCGCCAGCAGCCAAGCCCCGACTAGCGGGGGCCCAGATACGCAGTATTTT
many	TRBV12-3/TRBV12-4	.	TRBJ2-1	CASRPPGQYNEQFF	TGTGCCAGCAGACCTCCCGGACAGTACAATGAGCAGTTCTTC
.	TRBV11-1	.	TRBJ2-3	CASSFLLLGTTDTQYF	TGTGCCAGCAGCTTCCTGCTCCTCGGGACCACAGATACGCAGTATTTT
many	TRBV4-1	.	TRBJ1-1	CASSHASGDTEAFF	TGCGCCAGCAGCCACGCGTCCGGGGACACTGAAGCTTTCTTT
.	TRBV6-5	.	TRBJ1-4	CASSRVDEKLFF	TGTGCCAGCAGCAGGGTAGACGAAAAACTGTTTTTT
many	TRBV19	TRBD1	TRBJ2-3	CASKDRGLSDTQYF	TGTGCCAGTAAGGACAGGGGGCTTTCAGATACGCAGTATTTT
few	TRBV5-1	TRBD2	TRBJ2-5	CASSRWTSGASETQYF	TGCGCCAGCAGCCGATGGACTAGCGGGGCGTCAGAGACCCAGTACTTC
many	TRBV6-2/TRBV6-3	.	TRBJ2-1	CASSRGEDYNEQFF	TGTGCCAGCAGCCGCGGGGAGGACTACAATGAGCAGTTCTTC
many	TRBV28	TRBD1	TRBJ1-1	CASRTTTGQGSEAFF	TGTGCCAGCAGGACTACGACAGGGCAAGGGTCTGAAGCTTTCTTT
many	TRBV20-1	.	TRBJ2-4	CSARDPNSMDIQYF	TGCAGTGCTAGAGATCCCAATAGCATGGACATTCAGTACTTC
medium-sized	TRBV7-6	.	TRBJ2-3	CASSLGIRDTQYF	TGTGCCAGCAGCTTAGGCATCAGGGATACGCAGTATTTT
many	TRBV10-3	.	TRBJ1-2	CAISESYSLGDSGYTF	TGTGCCATCAGTGAGTCATACAGTCTAGGGGATAGTGGCTACACCTTC
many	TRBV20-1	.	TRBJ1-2	CSARDSTNYGYTF	TGCAGTGCTAGAGACAGTACTAACTATGGCTACACCTTC
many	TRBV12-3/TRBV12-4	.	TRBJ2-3	CASSPQGTADTQYF	TGTGCCAGCAGTCCACAGGGTACGGCAGATACGCAGTATTTT
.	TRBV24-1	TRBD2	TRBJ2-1	CAPEPYGGCYNEQFF	TGTGCCCCGGAGCCATACGGGGGGTGCTACAATGAGCAGTTCTTC
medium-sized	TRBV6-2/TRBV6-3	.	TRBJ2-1	CASTRGEDYNEQFF	TGTGCCAGCACTAGGGGTGAGGACTACAATGAGCAGTTCTTC
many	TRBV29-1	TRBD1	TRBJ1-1	CSAGQVAIQAFF	TGCAGCGCGGGACAGGTGGCTATCCAAGCTTTCTTT
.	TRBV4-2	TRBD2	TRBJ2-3	CASSRDRDYTDTQYF	TGTGCCAGCAGCCGAGACCGGGACTATACAGATACGCAGTATTTT